The 19 T cell receptor beta chains below all came from one sample that was sequenced in a study of T cells in Graves' hyperthyroidism and ophthalmopathy. Amplified TCR beta CDR3 regions derived from RNA transcripts. The HTBI primer set was used in a first-round RT-PCR of the TCR CDR3. TCRdb itself ran the multiplex PCR reads through MiXCR, one entry per CDR3 protein. The repertoire holds a few hundred thousand distinct CDR3 sequences, with about a sixth as singletons. Sequenced material: blood. The receptor set was obtained from a woman aged 30 to 39 with Graves' hyperthyroidism.

This clonotype was detected ten times or more. The chain carries TRBV7-9 and TRBJ2-5; a possible D gene is TRBD2 (6 bases). This CDR3 contains 15 residues. Looked up from germline, CDR1 is SEHNR and CDR2 is FQNEAQ (reference sequence). V was trimmed by 6 bases and J by 2 bases, leaving 16 bases between them. CDR3 coding DNA: TGTGCCAGCAGTCTAAGCGGGTCAGGGCAAGAGACCCAGTACTTC. Protein sequence: CASSLSGSGQETQYF.

This clonotype was detected only a few times. CDR3 bases: TGTGCCATCAGAGAGACAGGGGATACCACAGATACGCAGTATTTT. Translating it yields CAIRETGDTTDTQYF. The chain is built from TRBV10-3 and TRBJ2-3; 8 bases are a match to TRBD1. V gave up 6 bases and J gave up 2 bases; unmatched junction bases: 7. The CDR3 runs to 15 residues. Germline CDR1 reads ENHRY; CDR2 reads SYGVKD.

This clonotype was seen repeatedly, ten times or more. The V and J genes are TRBV7-2 and TRBJ2-1; 12 positions match TRBD2. The CDR3 has 16 amino acids. The germline gives CDR1 SGHTA, CDR2 FQGNSA. V lost 6 bases to trimming and J lost 6 bases; unmatched junction nucleotides: 9. The CDR3 here is CASSSSGLAGSNEQFF. CDR3 DNA sequence: TGTGCCAGCAGTTCGTCTGGACTAGCGGGAAGCAATGAGCAGTTCTTC.

This clonotype was seen repeatedly, ten times or more. V gene TRBV12-3 or TRBV12-4 combines with J gene TRBJ2-3; D gene unclear. The CDR3 is made up of 16 amino acids. V was pared by 5 bases and J by 0 bases, with 15 bases between. CDR3 DNA: TGTGCCAGCAGTCCTACACAGCTTTCTAGCACAGATACGCAGTATTTT. Protein sequence: CASSPTQLSSTDTQYF.

V usage is TRBV7-2 and J usage is TRBJ2-7, with a possible D match to TRBD1 (5 bases). Germline lookup yields CDR1 SGHTA and CDR2 FQGNSA. V lost 1 base to trimming and J lost 2 bases, with 9 bases between them. The CDR3 has 14 amino acids. CDR3 bases: TGTGCCAGCAGCTTAGTGGTGGGGCCCTACGAGCAGTACTTC. Translation: CASSLVVGPYEQYF.

This clonotype was picked up a small number of times. Because it lacks the conserved phenylalanine or tryptophan at the end, this CDR3 is likely a read error. This chain uses TRBV9 with TRBJ1-1, with D perhaps matching TRBD1 (5 bases). V dropped 3 bases and J dropped 1 base, with 13 bases sitting between them. CDR3 size: 15 residues. The V gene's germline CDR1 is SGDLS and CDR2 YYNGEE. CDR3 DNA: TGTGCCAGCAGCGGCCCTGGGACGGGGAACACTGAAGCTTTCTCT. Its translation: CASSGPGTGNTEAFS.

This clonotype was seen more than once but under ten times. The chain is built from TRBV24-1 and TRBJ1-5; 11 bases are shared with TRBD1. CDR1 is KGHDR and CDR2 is SFDVKD in the germline V gene. The V gene end was trimmed by 0 bases and the J gene end by 6 bases; junction bases not matched to a gene: 15. The CDR3 loop spans 20 amino acids. The CDR3 loop reads CATSDLLDRGRLWLTQPQHF. CDR3 sequence (DNA): TGTGCCACCAGTGATTTGCTGGACAGGGGGCGCCTCTGGCTTACTCAGCCCCAGCATTTT.

This clonotype has a count of ten or more. The gene calls are TRBV12-3 or TRBV12-4 and TRBJ1-2; TRBD1 matches 7 bases. CDR3 length: 14 residues. J gave up 3 bases and V 1 base, and 2 bases lay outside the gene matches. The CDR3 spells CASSLGTGDYGYTF. The CDR3 bases are TGTGCCAGCAGTTTAGGAACAGGGGACTATGGCTACACCTTC.

A few counts support this clonotype. V usage is TRBV9 and J usage is TRBJ1-6; D remains unclear. CDR3 length equals 16 residues. Germline V gives CDR1 SGDLS, CDR2 YYNGEE. V lost 4 bases, J lost 5 bases, and 16 bases lay in between. CDR3: CASSLPAGTDNSPLHF. CDR3 nucleotide sequence: TGTGCCAGCAGCCTTCCCGCGGGTACGGATAATTCACCCCTCCACTTT.

This clonotype was seen only a few times. V is TRBV6-4 and J is TRBJ2-7; 9 bases fit TRBD2. Unmatched junction bases numbered 6, after V lost 0 bases and J lost 3 bases. CDR3 length equals 16 residues. Germline V CDR1 and CDR2: MRHNA, SNTAGT. The CDR3 is CASSDSTSGGLYEQYF. CDR3 bases: TGTGCCAGCAGTGACTCGACTAGCGGAGGACTCTACGAGCAGTACTTC.

Many counts were recorded for this clonotype. The chain uses TRBV2 and TRBJ2-1; 9 bases agree with TRBD1. Germline CDR1 is SNHLY and CDR2 is FYNNEI. Trimming took 4 bases from V and 7 from J; bases not matched to a gene: 8. CDR3 length: 15 residues. CDR3 amino acids: CASSAGTGTLNEQFF. DNA of the CDR3: TGTGCCAGCAGTGCCGGGACAGGGACCCTTAATGAGCAGTTCTTC.

J is TRBJ2-2 and V is TRBV6-1; D call uncertain. The CDR3 runs to 14 residues. Between the trimmed V and J ends, which lost 4 bases and 3 bases, there was a span of 9 bases. Germline assignment: CDR1 MNHNS and CDR2 SASEGT. CDR3 sequence: CASSGSGDTGELFF. The DNA of the CDR3 is TGTGCCAGCAGTGGTTCTGGGGACACCGGGGAGCTGTTTTTT.

Ten or more counts support this clonotype. The genes are TRBV28 and TRBJ1-2; D is unresolved. Trimming pared 3 bases from V and 2 bases from J, leaving 10 bases between. This CDR3 is 14 amino acids long. From germline, CDR1 is MDHEN and CDR2 SYDVKM. The CDR3 DNA sequence: TGTGCCAGCAGTTTTGGGCAGAGAAACTATGGCTACACCTTC. Its protein is CASSFGQRNYGYTF.

The table lists this clonotype with a count of one. This could be a read error, since a much larger clone is one nucleotide away. The DNA for the CDR3 is TGTGCCAGCAGCCCCCCTCTGGGGGGTTGGGAAAAACTGTTTTTT. It is translated as CASSPPLGGWEKLFF. The rearrangement joins TRBV7-9 to TRBJ1-4; TRBD1 might be the D (5 bases). The CDR3 totals 15 residues. Per the germline V gene, CDR1 is SEHNR and CDR2 is FQNEAQ (reference sequence). Trimming shortened V by 5 bases and J by 8 bases, and 18 bases separated the two germline ends.

In this sample, this clonotype turned up many times. The chain couples TRBV20-1 to TRBJ2-7; D may correspond to TRBD1 or TRBD2 (5 bases each). The V gene's germline CDR1 is DFQATT and CDR2 SNEGSKA (reference sequence). There are 15 residues in the CDR3. Trimming stripped 0 bases from V and 6 bases from J, with 18 bases between. The CDR3 loop reads CSARDGRARVGEQYF. CDR3 coding DNA: TGCAGTGCTAGAGATGGGCGGGCCAGGGTAGGCGAGCAGTACTTC.

This clonotype occurred many times. The chain couples TRBV11-2 to TRBJ2-1; the D is unclear. Germline lookup yields CDR1 SGHAT and CDR2 FQNNGV. The V and J ends lost 0 bases and 6 bases respectively, with 6 bases between them. The CDR3 runs 13 residues. The CDR3, as DNA: TGTGCCAGCAGCTTAGAGCTTCCCAATGAGCAGTTCTTC. Amino acids: CASSLELPNEQFF.

Ten or more counts support this clonotype. This chain joins TRBV12-3 or TRBV12-4 and TRBJ2-2; tentatively, D is TRBD2 (6 bases). The ends were cut back, 7 bases at V and 2 bases at J, with 17 bases in the middle. The CDR3 length is 16 residues. The CDR3 region is CASTLPDYPNTGELFF. In DNA form, the CDR3 reads TGTGCCAGCACCCTCCCGGACTACCCCAACACCGGGGAGCTGTTTTTT.

There are many counts of this clonotype. The chain carries TRBV2 and TRBJ1-5, with D maybe TRBD1 (5 bases). The CDR3 has 15 amino acids. Deletions cut 2 bases from V and 0 bases from J, with 8 bases between. Germline V gene data show CDR1 as SNHLY and CDR2 as FYNNEI. The CDR3 region has the DNA TGTGCCAGCAGTGAACAGGACAATAGCAATCAGCCCCAGCATTTT. Translation: CASSEQDNSNQPQHF.

This clonotype was detected only once. The genes are TRBV12-3 or TRBV12-4 and TRBJ2-7; D perhaps matches TRBD2 (6 bases). V dropped 6 bases and J dropped 1 base, with 16 bases sitting between them. This CDR3 is built from 15 residues. CDR3 protein: CASSLQSGLSYEQYF. CDR3 DNA: TGTGCCAGCAGCCTCCAGAGCGGGCTTTCCTACGAGCAGTACTTC.